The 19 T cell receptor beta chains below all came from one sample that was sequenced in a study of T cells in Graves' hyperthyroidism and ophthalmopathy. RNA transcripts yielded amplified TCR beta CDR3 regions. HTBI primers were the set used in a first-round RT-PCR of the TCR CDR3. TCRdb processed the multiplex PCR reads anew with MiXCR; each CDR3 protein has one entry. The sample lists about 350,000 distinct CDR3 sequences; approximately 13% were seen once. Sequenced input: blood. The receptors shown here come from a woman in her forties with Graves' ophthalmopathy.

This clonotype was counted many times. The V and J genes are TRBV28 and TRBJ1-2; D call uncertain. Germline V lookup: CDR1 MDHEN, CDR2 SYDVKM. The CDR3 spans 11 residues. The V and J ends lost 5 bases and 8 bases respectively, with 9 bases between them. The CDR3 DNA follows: TGTGCCAGCAGTAGGCCTGAGGGCTACACCTTC. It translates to CASSRPEGYTF.

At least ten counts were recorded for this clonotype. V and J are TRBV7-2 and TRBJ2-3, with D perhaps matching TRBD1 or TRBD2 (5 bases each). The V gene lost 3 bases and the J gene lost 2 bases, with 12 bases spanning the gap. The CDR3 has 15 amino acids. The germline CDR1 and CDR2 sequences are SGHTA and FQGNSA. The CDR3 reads CASSLRGRSTDTQYF. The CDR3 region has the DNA TGTGCCAGCAGCTTGAGGGGACGTTCCACAGATACGCAGTATTTT.

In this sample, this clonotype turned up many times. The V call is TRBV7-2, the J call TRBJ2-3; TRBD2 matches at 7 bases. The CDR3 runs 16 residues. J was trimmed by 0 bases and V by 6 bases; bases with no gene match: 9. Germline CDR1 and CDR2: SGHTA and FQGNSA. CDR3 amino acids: CASRRLAASSTDTQYF. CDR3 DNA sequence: TGTGCCAGCAGAAGACTAGCAGCCTCTAGCACAGATACGCAGTATTTT.

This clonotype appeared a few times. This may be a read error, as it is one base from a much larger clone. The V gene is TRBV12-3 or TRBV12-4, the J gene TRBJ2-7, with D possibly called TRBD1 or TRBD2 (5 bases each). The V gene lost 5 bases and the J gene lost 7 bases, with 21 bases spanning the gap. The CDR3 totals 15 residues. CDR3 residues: CASSPQGRPTGEQYF. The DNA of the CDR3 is TGTGCCAGCAGTCCCCAGGGACGGCCTACCGGAGAGCAGTACTTC.

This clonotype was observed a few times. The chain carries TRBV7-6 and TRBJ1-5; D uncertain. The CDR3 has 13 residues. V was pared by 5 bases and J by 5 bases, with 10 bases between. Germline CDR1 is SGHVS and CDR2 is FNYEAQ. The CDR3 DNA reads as TGTGCCAGCAGCCCTGACGGTGATCAGCCCCAGCATTTT. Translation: CASSPDGDQPQHF.

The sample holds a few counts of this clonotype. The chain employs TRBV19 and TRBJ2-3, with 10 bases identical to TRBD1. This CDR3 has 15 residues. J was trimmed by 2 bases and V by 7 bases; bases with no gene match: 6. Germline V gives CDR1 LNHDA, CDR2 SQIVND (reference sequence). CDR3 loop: CASTRTGGFTDTQYF. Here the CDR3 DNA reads TGTGCCAGTACCAGGACAGGGGGTTTCACAGATACGCAGTATTTT.

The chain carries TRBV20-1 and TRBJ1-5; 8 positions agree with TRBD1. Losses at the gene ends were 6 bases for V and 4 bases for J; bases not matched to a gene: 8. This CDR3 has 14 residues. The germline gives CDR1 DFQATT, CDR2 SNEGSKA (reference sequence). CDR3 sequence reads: CSALDRVANQPQHF. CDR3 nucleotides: TGCAGTGCCTTGGACAGGGTAGCGAATCAGCCCCAGCATTTT.

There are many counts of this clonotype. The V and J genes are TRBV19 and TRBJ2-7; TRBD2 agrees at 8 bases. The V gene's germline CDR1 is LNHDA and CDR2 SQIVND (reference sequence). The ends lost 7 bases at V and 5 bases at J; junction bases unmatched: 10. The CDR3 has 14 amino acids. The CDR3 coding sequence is TGTGCCAGTAAGATAAGCGGGAGTACCAACGAGCAGTACTTC. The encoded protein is CASKISGSTNEQYF.

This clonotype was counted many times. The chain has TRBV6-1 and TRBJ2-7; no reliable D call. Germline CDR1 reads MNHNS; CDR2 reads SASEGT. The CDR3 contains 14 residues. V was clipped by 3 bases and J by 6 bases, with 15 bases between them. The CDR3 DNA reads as TGTGCCAGCAGTGATTGGTCGCCTGCTGTCGAGCAGTACTTC. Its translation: CASSDWSPAVEQYF.

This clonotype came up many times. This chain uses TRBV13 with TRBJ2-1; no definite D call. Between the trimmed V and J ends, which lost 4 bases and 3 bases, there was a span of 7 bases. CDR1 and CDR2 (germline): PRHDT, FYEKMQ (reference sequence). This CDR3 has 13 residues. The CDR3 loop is CASSSDGYNEQFF. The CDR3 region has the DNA TGTGCCAGCAGCTCGGACGGCTACAATGAGCAGTTCTTC.

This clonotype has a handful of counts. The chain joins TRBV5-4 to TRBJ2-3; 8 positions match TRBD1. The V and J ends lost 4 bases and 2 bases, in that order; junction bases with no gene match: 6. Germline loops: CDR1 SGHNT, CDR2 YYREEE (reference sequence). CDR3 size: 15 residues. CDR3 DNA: TGTGCCAGCAGCAACAAGCAGGGGGCCACAGATACGCAGTATTTT. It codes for CASSNKQGATDTQYF.

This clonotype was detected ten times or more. The CDR3 nucleotides are TGTGCCAGCACCCCGAACTCCCTCCCTGCGACTGAAGCTTTCTTT. Its protein is CASTPNSLPATEAFF. The rearrangement uses TRBV7-9 and TRBJ1-1; D is undetermined. V was shortened by 7 bases and J by 5 bases, with 20 bases between the two germline ends. The CDR3 loop spans 15 amino acids. Germline V gives CDR1 SEHNR, CDR2 FQNEAQ (reference sequence).

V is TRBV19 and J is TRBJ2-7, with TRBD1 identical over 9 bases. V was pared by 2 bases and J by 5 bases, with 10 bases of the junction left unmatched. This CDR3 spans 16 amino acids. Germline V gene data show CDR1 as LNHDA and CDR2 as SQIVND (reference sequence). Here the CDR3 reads CASSIIFRDRDHEQYF. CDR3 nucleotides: TGTGCCAGTAGTATAATCTTCCGGGACAGGGACCACGAGCAGTACTTC. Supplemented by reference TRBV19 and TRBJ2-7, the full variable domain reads DGGITQSPKYLFRKEGQNVTLSCEQNLNHDAMYWYRQDPGQGLRLIYYSQIVNDFQKGDIAEGYSVSREKKESFPLTVTSAQKNPTAFYLCASSIIFRDRDHEQYFGPGTRLTVT.

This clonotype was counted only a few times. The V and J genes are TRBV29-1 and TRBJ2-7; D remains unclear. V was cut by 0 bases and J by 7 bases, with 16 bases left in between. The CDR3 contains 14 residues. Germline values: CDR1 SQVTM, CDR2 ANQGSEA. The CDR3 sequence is CSVEDPVLGIEQYF. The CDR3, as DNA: TGCAGCGTTGAAGATCCGGTTCTGGGGATTGAGCAGTACTTC.

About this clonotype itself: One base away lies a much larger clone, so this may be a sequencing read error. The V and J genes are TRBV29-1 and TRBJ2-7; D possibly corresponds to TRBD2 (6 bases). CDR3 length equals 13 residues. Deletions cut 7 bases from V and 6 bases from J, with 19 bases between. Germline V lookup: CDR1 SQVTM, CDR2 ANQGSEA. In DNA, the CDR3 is TGCAGCGCCCAAGGAGGGAGAGGGTTCGAGCAGTACTTC. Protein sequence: CSAQGGRGFEQYF.

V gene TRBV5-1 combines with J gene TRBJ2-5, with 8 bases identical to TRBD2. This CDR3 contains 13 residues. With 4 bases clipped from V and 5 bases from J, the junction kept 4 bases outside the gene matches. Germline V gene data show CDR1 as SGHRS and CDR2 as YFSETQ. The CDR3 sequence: CASSRTSTETQYF. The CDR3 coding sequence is TGCGCCAGCAGCAGGACTAGCACCGAGACCCAGTACTTC.

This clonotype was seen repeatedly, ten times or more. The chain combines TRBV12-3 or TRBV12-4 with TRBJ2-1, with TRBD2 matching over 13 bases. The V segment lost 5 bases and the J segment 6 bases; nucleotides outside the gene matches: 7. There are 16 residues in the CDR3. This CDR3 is CASSLRTSGGFNEQFF. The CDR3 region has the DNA TGTGCCAGCAGTCTCCGGACTAGCGGGGGCTTCAATGAGCAGTTCTTC.

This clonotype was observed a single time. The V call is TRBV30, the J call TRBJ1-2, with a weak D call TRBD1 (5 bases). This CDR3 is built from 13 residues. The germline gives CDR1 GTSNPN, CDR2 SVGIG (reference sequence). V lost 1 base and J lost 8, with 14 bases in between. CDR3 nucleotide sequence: TGTGCCTGGAGTGGACCCCAGGGAGACGGCTACACCTTC. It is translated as CAWSGPQGDGYTF.

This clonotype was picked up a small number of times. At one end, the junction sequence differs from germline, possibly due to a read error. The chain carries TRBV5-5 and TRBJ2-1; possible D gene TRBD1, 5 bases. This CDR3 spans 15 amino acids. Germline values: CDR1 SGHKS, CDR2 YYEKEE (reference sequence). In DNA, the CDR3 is TGTGCCAGCAGCTTGGGGCAGGGCGCCTACGATGAGCAGTTCTTC. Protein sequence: CASSLGQGAYDEQFF.